This TCR beta chain comes out of a study of shared clonotypes between healthy human individuals. On this clone itself: What it recognizes is unknown.

Study-wide results and caveats: A reduction in generation probabilities was seen for non-shared clonotypes relative to those shared by all four donors. Among donors, clonotype sharing was expected to be affected by sequencing depth. Sharing across four donors was seen in roughly 5% of naive CD4 clonotypes.

CD4+ cells yielded CD45RA+ naive and CD45RA-negative memory subsets. Repertoires were generated with immunoSEQ multiplex PCR, while TCRdb's copy carries only in-frame clones and drops some. The sample has 1.4 million to 1.5 million clones; approximately 97% are singletons. Germline V CDR1 and CDR2: MDHEN, SYDVKM. The CDR3 is made up of 17 amino acids. The trim removed 4 bases at V and 3 bases at J, leaving 11 bases unmatched. The genes are TRBV28 and TRBJ1-1; 10 nucleotides agree with TRBD1. The sequence derives from a man aged 25-45 years in good health. Sequenced material: naive CD4+ T cells sorted from blood. Subset meaning: CD45RA+ positively selected. The CDR3 reads CASSSPGQGLRDTEAFF. CDR3 nucleotides: TGTGCCAGCAGTTCTCCGGGACAGGGGTTAAGGGACACTGAAGCTTTCTTT.